This entry features one T cell receptor (beta chain) sequence. What this receptor recognizes is not known. Within one base of it there is no much larger clone, and no base qualities were kept. In total, fewer than 750 healthy bone marrow donors made up the cohort. At the time of sampling, all cohort members were nominally healthy, though unrecorded immune exposures were likely present. The donor tested CMV seronegative and was one of the 352 seronegative cohort members. A peripheral blood sample was collected from each donor, and TCR beta sequencing was performed on peripheral blood mononuclear cells. The Qiagen DNeasy Blood Extraction Kit was used to extract genomic DNA from the blood cell samples. CDR1 is given as SGDLS and CDR2 as YYNGEE, both from the germline V gene. From the cysteine through the phenylalanine, the CDR3 covers 15 amino acids. CDR3 DNA only is kept here, 45 bases in frame from base 1. V is trimmed back by 2 bases and J by 7 bases, and the junction contains 5 bases that no gene match accounts for.

Library prep was done by the immunoSEQ multiplex PCR assay. A mixture of 60 forward primers for TCR Vbeta segments and 13 reverse primers for TCR Jbeta segments was used in the multiplex PCR. The CDR3 region of rearranged TCR beta genes was amplified from genomic DNA by a multiplex PCR assay. The amplified TCR beta libraries were sequenced on the Illumina HiSeq System as 87-base-pair reads. Per the source publication's procedure: A later analysis counted approximately 76 million unique TCR beta chains across the 600 to 850 repertoires, and around 9.9 million of these chains were shared by at least two donors. A nearest-neighbor algorithm error-corrected the raw reads and collapsed the reads into unique sequences, merging closely related sequences to remove PCR and sequencing errors. Alignment of CDR3 sequences to IMGT reference sequences was used to assign V, D and J gene segments. For a sequence to be retained, a match of at least six nucleotides to both a V gene segment and a J gene segment was required. A rearrangement was called productive if the CDR3 had no stop codons and remained in frame with V and J, and every other rearrangement was called non-productive. Following IMGT convention, CDR3 was defined as the stretch from the second conserved V-encoded cysteine to the conserved J-encoded phenylalanine. The earlier analysis of fewer than 750 of the donors excluded sequences that lacked an unambiguous match to a single V gene segment. In an earlier analysis of 500 to 750 of the donors, V segments were called functional above 56.7% productive rearrangements and were called segregating when the between-donor standard deviation exceeded 5%. To diagnose cytomegalovirus status from the catalog of TCR beta chain sequences, a statistical classification framework was built. In a later analysis, TCR nucleotide sequences were compared against IMGT/GENE-DB human TR gene sequences so that V and J genes could be assigned. In a later analysis, CDR3 sequences and most-parsimonious VDJ recombination scenarios were assigned using the TCRdist pipeline. In a later analysis, every TCR beta chain was defined by the combination of its CDR3 amino acid sequence and its V-gene family, and reads without a unique V-gene family were dropped. In a later analysis, nearly 600 highly shared, low-generation-probability nucleotide sequences were removed to address suspected cross-contamination and a sequencing artifact. In a later analysis, a clonal expansion index for each public chain was calculated from normalized within-repertoire ranks of inferred template counts. Generation probabilities in a later analysis came from a VDJ recombination model fitted to out-of-frame rearrangements, and those results were checked against IGoR. In a later analysis, hypergeometric tests were used to score TCR-TCR, TCR-HLA and TCR-CMV co-occurrence, with a repertoire-size bias correction applied to TCR pairs. False discovery rates were estimated in a later analysis by permuting HLA or CMV assignments 20 times. A later analysis grouped co-occurring TCRs with DBSCAN, adding TCRdist sequence similarity when clustering within HLA-allele-positive subsets. For co-occurrence clustering, repertoires with fewer than 30,000 or more than 120,000 public chains were excluded, along with five repertoires with anomalous nucleotide sharing. TCRdb's version of the immuneACCESS table is confined to in-frame rearrangements and falls short of the full clone set. An unresolved V gene accounts for under half of the shortfall where checked; the remainder is of unknown origin. V, J and clone size are taken as reported in that table, and D and trimming were inferred from the DNA itself. The table for this sample lists 120,000 or so clones; around 80% of them were counted only once. The ten largest clonotypes hold more than 3% of the sample.

This entry belongs to a study of cytomegalovirus exposure and HLA in healthy donors (dated by TCRdb to the late 2010s). As for the study more broadly: An earlier analysis of approximately 640 of the donors reported roughly 270 Gb of sequence data and some 120 million unique TCR beta sequences from 150 million to 200 million T cells. The study used immunosequencing to profile the T cell repertoires of several hundred subjects and linked those repertoires to cytomegalovirus serostatus. A later analysis re-examined previously published TCR beta repertoires from just over 650 donors and added high-resolution HLA genotyping to investigate patterns of TCR occurrence. Along with the approximately 700-subject first cohort, a separate validation cohort of over 90 different subjects was used. The later analysis used no new phenotypic data to find candidate immune exposures, relying instead on TCR beta sequences and their occurrence across donors. The study was designed to test whether signatures of past pathogen exposure could be identified by cataloging public T cell receptors. On average, roughly 250,000 unique TCR beta nucleotide sequences were sequenced per donor among a few hundred genotyped donors of the cohort, with around 19% of those sequences being non-productive. A later genetic analysis used genome-wide SNP genotypes for about 65% of the roughly 700 donors, treating that subset as a discovery cohort. Several DR-DQ haplotypes were handled as single units for association and clustering because linkage in the cohort was strong. An early release that covered 640 HLA-typed donors contained about 300 gigabases of sequencing data and tens of millions of unique TCR sequences. The number of donors typed differed by locus, with 629-630 for A, B, C, DRB1 and DQB1, roughly 550 for DQA1, under 610 for DPA1, and around 460 for DPB1. In an earlier analysis of over 550 of the donors, high-throughput TCR beta sequencing was used to judge whether each TCR beta V gene segment behaved as functional or pseudogenic. To predict cytomegalovirus infection status, the study combined high-throughput TCR immunosequencing, statistical association of individual TCRs with disease status, and machine learning. Every discovery cohort repertoire had been produced on one sequencing platform. HLA typing included class I and class II loci at four-digit resolution. Of the 398 genotyped donors, over 80% were placed in the genetic ancestry cluster associated with self-reported Caucasian donors. Donor age, sex, ethnicity and CMV serostatus were compiled alongside the repertoire data. What the authors observed across the whole study: This cohort had only TCR beta chains sequenced, and the lack of alpha or paired-chain data limited which features could be detected. Sequencing depth was assumed to be roughly uniform across donors in the presence/absence analyses, though that assumption may not hold. Compared with the 666-donor mean, donors in an Asian-associated ancestry cluster had fewer N-insertions in productive TCRs, according to a later genetic analysis. Because counts were too low, approximately 18 rarely observed V segments, including chromosome 9 orphons, were excluded from the earlier analysis of about 500 of the donors. Correlated functional status among segregating V segments might reflect linkage disequilibrium, but an unknown experimental factor could not be ruled out. The classifier was reported to diagnose cytomegalovirus status with high specificity and sensitivity in both the original and validation cohorts. A later genetic analysis associated a missense DCLRE1C variant with V-gene and J-gene trimming of TCR beta chains, and an independent cohort replicated the association. In a later analysis, most CMV-associated TCR beta chains were found to appear HLA-restricted, with HLA associations seemingly driven largely by CMV exposure. Most TCR sequences were observed very rarely across donors, whereas some public TCRs were present in many individuals. Specific HLA alleles were associated with more than 15,000 TCR beta sequences at a false discovery rate of 0.05 in a later analysis. The authors suggested that the approach could potentially be extended to other disease states and immunological phenotypes. The sequencing pipeline was judged likely to have produced a cluster of highly shared sequence variants as a technical artifact. CMV serostatus was the only immune exposure information available for the cohort. A further reported finding was that TCR beta sequences accurately predicted the HLA-A and HLA-B alleles for most subjects in the first cohort. A few of the identified cytomegalovirus-associated TCR beta chains were confirmed in vitro to be specific for cytomegalovirus antigens. Because some donors lacked HLA typing at each locus, the association tests relied only on the typed subset. A later analysis found that TCR association rates varied across HLA loci, with DRB1 alleles showing the most associated TCRs and HLA-C alleles the fewest. In a later analysis, several top co-occurrence clusters were reported to appear linked to parvovirus B19, influenza, CMV and Epstein-Barr virus. In an earlier analysis of approximately 600 of the donors, most TCR beta V segments were observed in productive rearrangements about 87% or about 30% of the time, broadly matching IMGT annotations. Strong co-occurrence of HLA alleles, especially DR and DQ, made assigning TCR associations to individual alleles difficult. Some IMGT-functional V segments, including TRBV6-2 and TRBV6-3, could not be distinguished by the 87-base-pair reads and were therefore excluded. The study gave a list of more than 150 TCR beta chains associated with cytomegalovirus. Compared with equally common non-associated chains, HLA-associated TCR beta chains in a later analysis were more clonally expanded and had lower generation probabilities.

This sequence originates from a man aged 25 to 40 in good health and CMV-seronegative. Material: PBMCs. The chain joins TRBV9 to TRBJ2-1; 11 bases in the middle match TRBD2. CDR3 reads: CASSVVAGGRNEQFF. The nucleotide sequence is given as TGTGCCAGCAGCGTTGTAGCGGGAGGGAGGAATGAGCAGTTCTTC.